This T cell receptor beta chain was profiled in a study of vaccination effects on CD4 cells after COVID-19. Pools of viral peptides were used by the ViraFEST assay to expand antigen-specific CD4+ T cells ahead of sequencing. Subsequent to a culture period of roughly 11 days, CD4+ T cells were isolated. Prior SARS-CoV-2 infection was absent in the vaccine recipients, as shown by negative nucleocapsid antibodies. About 2 million PBMC were seeded per well and grown in the presence of roughly 9.3 IU/ml IL-2 and roughly 9.9 ug/ml peptides. Researchers swapped half the medium for IL-2 medium on both days 3 and 7. V trimming: 2 bases; J trimming: 11 bases; junction bases outside the gene matches: 6. The CDR3 loop spans 13 amino acids. CDR1 and CDR2 (germline): MNHEY, SVGEGT. Of note for this clone: Its antigen is unidentified.

Whole-study findings and limits: Marked clonal contraction was seen in infection- and vaccine-induced clones late after vaccination. Researchers reported few convalescent patients and no early post-infection timepoints in the study.

The repertoire was sequenced with immunoSEQ multiplex PCR; TCRdb's copy has only in-frame clones and lacks some. The sample lists about 68,000 clones, about 80% occurring once. The V gene is TRBV6-2 or TRBV6-3, the J gene TRBJ1-2; 9 bases map to TRBD1. The sequence was obtained from a human donor who received a COVID-19 vaccine. The starting material was CD4+ T cells from PBMCs cultured with SARS-CoV-2 spike peptides, obtained before COVID-19 vaccination. This CDR3 is CASSYPGQGGYTF. Here the CDR3 DNA reads TGTGCCAGCAGTTACCCGGGACAGGGAGGGTACACCTTC.